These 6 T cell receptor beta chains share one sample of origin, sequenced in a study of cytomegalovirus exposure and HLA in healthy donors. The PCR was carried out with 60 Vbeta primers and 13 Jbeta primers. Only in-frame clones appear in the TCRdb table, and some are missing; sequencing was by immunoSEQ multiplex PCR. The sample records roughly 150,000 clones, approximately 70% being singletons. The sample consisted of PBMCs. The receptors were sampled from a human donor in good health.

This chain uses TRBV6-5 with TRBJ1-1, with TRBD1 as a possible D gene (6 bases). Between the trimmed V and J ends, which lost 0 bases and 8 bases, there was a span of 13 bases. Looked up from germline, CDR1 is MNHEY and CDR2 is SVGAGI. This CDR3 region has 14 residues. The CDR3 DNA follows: TGTGCCAGCAGTTACTCGAAAGGACAGCGGGAAGCTTTCTTT. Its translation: CASSYSKGQREAFF.

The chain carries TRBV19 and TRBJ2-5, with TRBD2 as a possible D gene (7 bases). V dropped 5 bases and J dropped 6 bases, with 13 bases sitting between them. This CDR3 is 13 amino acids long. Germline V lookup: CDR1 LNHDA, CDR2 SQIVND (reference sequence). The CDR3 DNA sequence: TGTGCCAGTAGTGTAGGGGGGGTCAAGACCCAGTACTTC. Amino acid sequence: CASSVGGVKTQYF.

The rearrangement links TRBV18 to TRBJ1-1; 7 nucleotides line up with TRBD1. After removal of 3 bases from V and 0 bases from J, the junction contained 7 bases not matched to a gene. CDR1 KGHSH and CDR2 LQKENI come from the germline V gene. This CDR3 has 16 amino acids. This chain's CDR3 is CASSPDWDRMNTEAFF. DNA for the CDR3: TGTGCCAGCTCACCCGACTGGGACAGAATGAACACTGAAGCTTTCTTT.

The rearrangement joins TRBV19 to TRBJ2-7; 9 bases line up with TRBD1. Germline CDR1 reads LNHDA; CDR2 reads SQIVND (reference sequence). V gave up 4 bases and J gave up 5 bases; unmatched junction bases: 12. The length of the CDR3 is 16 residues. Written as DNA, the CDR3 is TGTGCCAGTAGTACCGTCCGTGGGACAGGGCTCAACGAGCAGTACTTC. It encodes CASSTVRGTGLNEQYF.

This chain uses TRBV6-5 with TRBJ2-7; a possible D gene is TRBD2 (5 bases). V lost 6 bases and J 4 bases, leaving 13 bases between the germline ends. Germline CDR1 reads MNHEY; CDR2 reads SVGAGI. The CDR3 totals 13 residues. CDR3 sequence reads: CASSRRDLYEQYF. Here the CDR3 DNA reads TGTGCCAGCAGCCGACGGGATTTATACGAGCAGTACTTC.

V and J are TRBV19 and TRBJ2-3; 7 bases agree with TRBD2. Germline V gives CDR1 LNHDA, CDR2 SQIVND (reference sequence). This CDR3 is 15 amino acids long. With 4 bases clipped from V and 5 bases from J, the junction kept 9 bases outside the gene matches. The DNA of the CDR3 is TGTGCCAGTAGTACCCTGACTAGCTCAGGAGATACGCAGTATTTT. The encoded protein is CASSTLTSSGDTQYF.